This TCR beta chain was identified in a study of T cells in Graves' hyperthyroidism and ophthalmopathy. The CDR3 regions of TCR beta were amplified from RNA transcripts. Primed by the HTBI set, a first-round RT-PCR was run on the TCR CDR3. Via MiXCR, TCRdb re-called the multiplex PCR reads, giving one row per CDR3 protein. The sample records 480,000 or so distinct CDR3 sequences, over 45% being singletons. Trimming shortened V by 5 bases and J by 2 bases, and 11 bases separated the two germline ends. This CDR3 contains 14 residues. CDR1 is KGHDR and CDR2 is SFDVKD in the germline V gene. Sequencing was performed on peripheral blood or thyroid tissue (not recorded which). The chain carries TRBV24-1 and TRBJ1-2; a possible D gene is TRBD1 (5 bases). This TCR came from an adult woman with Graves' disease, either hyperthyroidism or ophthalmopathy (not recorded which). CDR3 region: CATSAADRNYGYTF. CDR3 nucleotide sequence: TGTGCCACCAGTGCCGCCGACAGAAACTATGGCTACACCTTC.